The 18 T cell receptor beta chains listed next were all sequenced from one sample in a study of monozygotic twins with inflammatory bowel disease. TCRdb reanalyzed the 5' RACE reads and collapses them to one entry per CDR3 protein, without DNA. This specimen shows roughly 170,000 distinct CDR3 sequences; the ten leading clones hold less than 8%. The source material was blood. The receptors were sampled from a human donor with ulcerative colitis or Crohn's disease, or a healthy co-twin of an affected twin (not recorded which).

The chain combines TRBV7-2 with TRBJ2-1; TCRdb selects TRBD1, and the lack of DNA leaves this call unchecked. CDR3 length: 13 residues. Germline CDR1 SGHTA, CDR2 FQGNSA. The CDR3 sequence is CASSLGGLNEQFF. Full variable domain (remainder filled in from reference TRBV7-2 and TRBJ2-1): GAGVSQSPSNKVTEKGKDVELRCDPISGHTALYWYRQSLGQGLEFLIYFQGNSAPDKSGLPSDRFSAERTGGSVSTLTIQRTQQEDSAVYLCASSLGGLNEQFFGPGTRLTVL.

The rearrangement links TRBV7-2 to TRBJ1-6. Germline-derived CDR1 and CDR2 are SGHTA and FQGNSA. This CDR3 spans 15 amino acids. CDR3: CASSLALGNGSPLHF.

The V and J genes are TRBV20-1 and TRBJ1-4; lacking DNA, the TRBD1 call made by TCRdb goes unchecked. Germline CDR1 DFQATT, CDR2 SNEGSKA (reference sequence). The CDR3 runs to 16 residues. The CDR3 spells CSARDRGMRANEKLFF.

Here the CDR3 reads CASRQGVLGTEAFF. The gene calls are TRBV19 and TRBJ1-1; TCRdb reports TRBD1, a call that lacks DNA to check it against. Germline CDR1 is LNHDA and CDR2 is SQIVND (reference sequence). There are 14 residues in the CDR3.

The chain links TRBV11-1 to TRBJ2-2; TCRdb proposes TRBD2, but this gene call is untestable without DNA. The CDR3 has 18 residues. CDR1 is SGHAT and CDR2 is FQDESV in the germline V gene (reference sequence). The CDR3 loop is CASSLSLGLKTHTGELFF.

This rearrangement joins TRBV20-1 to TRBJ1-4; TCRdb picks TRBD1, but there is no DNA to check that call. CDR3 length: 14 amino acids. Germline loops: CDR1 DFQATT, CDR2 SNEGSKA (reference sequence). CDR3 residues: CSARPQGAREKLFF.

CDR3: CASSGQVSGFGKTQYF. The chain links TRBV5-5 to TRBJ2-5. Germline values: CDR1 SGHKS, CDR2 YYEKEE (reference sequence). The CDR3 loop spans 16 amino acids.

The gene calls are TRBV27 and TRBJ2-7; the TCRdb call, TRBD2, lacks DNA for checking. This CDR3 is built from 15 residues. Germline V CDR1 and CDR2: MNHEY, SMNVEV (reference sequence). The CDR3 region is CASSPGTSGAYEQYF.

The chain joins TRBV20-1 to TRBJ2-7. The CDR3 is made up of 12 amino acids. From germline, CDR1 is DFQATT and CDR2 SNEGSKA (reference sequence). CDR3: CSAGLKSYEQYF.

The chain joins TRBV9 to TRBJ2-1. Germline-derived CDR1 and CDR2 are SGDLS and YYNGEE. The CDR3 loop spans 17 amino acids. CDR3 region: CASSVGDRSVNGDEQFF.

The chain's CDR3 is CASSSRRGYGYTF. The V call is TRBV7-2, the J call TRBJ1-2. Looked up from germline, CDR1 is SGHTA and CDR2 is FQGNSA. The CDR3 covers 13 residues. The variable domain in full, with the rest retrieved from reference TRBV7-2 and TRBJ1-2, is GAGVSQSPSNKVTEKGKDVELRCDPISGHTALYWYRQSLGQGLEFLIYFQGNSAPDKSGLPSDRFSAERTGGSVSTLTIQRTQQEDSAVYLCASSSRRGYGYTFGSGTRLTVV.

V gene TRBV29-1 combines with J gene TRBJ2-4; TCRdb's D gene call, TRBD1, goes unchecked for lack of DNA. The CDR3 contains 15 residues. Germline loops: CDR1 SQVTM, CDR2 ANQGSEA. CDR3: CSVVSAGRAKNIQYF.

The rearrangement uses TRBV20-1 and TRBJ2-7; TCRdb outputs TRBD1, but without DNA this stays unchecked. CDR3 size: 14 residues. Germline CDR1 and CDR2: DFQATT and SNEGSKA (reference sequence). CDR3 region: CSARGDRGLYEQYF.

This chain joins TRBV12-3 or TRBV12-4 and TRBJ2-7. The CDR3 is 12 residues long. CDR3: CASSFGLYEQYF.

J is TRBJ2-7 and V is TRBV30; as DNA is missing, the TRBD2 call by TCRdb cannot be tested. This CDR3 spans 13 amino acids. Germline V CDR1 and CDR2: GTSNPN, SVGIG (reference sequence). The CDR3 sequence: CAWDRGGVPEQYF.

The J gene is TRBJ1-2, the V gene TRBV12-3 or TRBV12-4; TCRdb returns TRBD1, unconfirmable since there is no DNA. The CDR3 runs to 13 residues. CDR3 amino acids: CASSPDRRHGYTF.

This sequence joins TRBV12-3 or TRBV12-4 and TRBJ1-5; no DNA is available, so the TRBD1 call from TCRdb remains unchecked. The CDR3 is made up of 13 amino acids. The CDR3: CASSWTGNQPQHF.

The rearrangement joins TRBV20-1 to TRBJ2-1; TCRdb gives TRBD2 as the D gene, but with no DNA this cannot be confirmed. This CDR3 has 14 residues. The germline gives CDR1 DFQATT, CDR2 SNEGSKA (reference sequence). The CDR3 sequence is CSARVLTTYNEQFF.